These 27 T cell receptor beta chains were sequenced from one sample in a study of shared clonotypes between healthy human individuals. TCRdb keeps only in-frame clones here, not all; method: immunoSEQ multiplex PCR. The sample lists approximately 1.5 million clones, roughly 98.5% occurring once. Sequencing was carried out using naive CD4+ T cells sorted from blood. Indicated subset: CD45RA+ positively selected. All receptors derive from a man aged 30 to 45 in good health.

This clone was counted once. The J gene is TRBJ2-7, the V gene TRBV5-1; D is undetermined. Germline CDR1 SGHRS, CDR2 YFSETQ. Trimming removed 2 bases from V and 5 bases from J, with 5 bases in between. CDR3 size: 11 residues. The CDR3 sequence: CASSFNDEQYF. The DNA for the CDR3 is TGCGCCAGCAGCTTTAACGACGAGCAGTACTTC.

This clone was observed a single time. The chain employs TRBV28 and TRBJ2-5; maybe TRBD1 (6 bases). This CDR3 comprises 17 residues. Trimming removed 2 bases from V and 4 bases from J, with 20 bases in between. CDR1 is MDHEN, CDR2 SYDVKM, per germline. This CDR3 reads CASSLEVYQGNPETQYF. CDR3 coding DNA: TGTGCCAGCAGTTTAGAGGTCTACCAGGGGAATCCAGAGACCCAGTACTTC.

This clone occurred once. The gene calls are TRBV7-6 and TRBJ2-5; 12 bases fit TRBD2. V lost 3 bases to trimming and J lost 2 bases; unmatched junction nucleotides: 4. This CDR3 region has 16 residues. Germline CDR1 SGHVS, CDR2 FNYEAQ. The CDR3 region is CASSLGLAGVQETQYF. In nucleotides, the CDR3 is TGTGCCAGCAGCTTGGGACTAGCGGGTGTTCAAGAGACCCAGTACTTC.

The chain carries TRBV2 and TRBJ1-2; D perhaps matches TRBD1 (5 bases). The CDR3 contains 15 residues. Trimming removed 6 bases from V and 5 bases from J, with 19 bases in between. From germline, CDR1 is SNHLY and CDR2 FYNNEI. The CDR3, as DNA: TGTGCCAGCAGGGGAGGGCTGCAGGGTGGATATGGCTACACCTTC. Amino acids: CASRGGLQGGYGYTF.

About this clone: Other DNA sequences in the sample encode the same CDR3. J is TRBJ1-5 and V is TRBV4-2; D gene unclear. The germline V and J ends were trimmed by 0 bases and 5 bases, with 5 bases remaining between them. In germline, CDR1 is LGHNA, CDR2 YNFKEQ. The CDR3 is made up of 13 amino acids. The CDR3 DNA follows: TGTGCCAGCAGCCAAGATAGGGATCAGCCCCAGCATTTT. Translated: CASSQDRDQPQHF.

Notes on this clone: This sample includes further DNA sequences coding for the same CDR3. V is TRBV10-1 and J is TRBJ1-1; D is ambiguous. V shed 0 bases and J shed 1 base, with 6 bases lying between them. The CDR3 sequence is 14 residues long. Germline-derived CDR1 and CDR2 are WNHNN and SYGVQD (reference sequence). The CDR3 DNA follows: TGCGCCAGCAGTGAGTCCACAGCGAACACTGAAGCTTTCTTT. This codes for CASSESTANTEAFF.

This chain joins TRBV6-5 and TRBJ1-1; maybe TRBD1 (6 bases). Germline V gene lookup returns CDR1 MNHEY and CDR2 SVGAGI. The CDR3 is 14 amino acids. The germline V and J ends were trimmed by 5 bases and 1 base, with 11 bases remaining between them. The CDR3 here is CASSPQGRNTEAFF. The DNA for the CDR3 is TGTGCCAGCAGTCCACAGGGAAGGAACACTGAAGCTTTCTTT.

The chain has TRBV7-6 and TRBJ2-5; no reliable D call. CDR3 length equals 15 residues. Trimming removed 2 bases at V and 2 bases at J, with 12 bases between. CDR1 and CDR2 (germline): SGHVS, FNYEAQ. The CDR3 sequence: CASSLSVRQQETQYF. The DNA for the CDR3 is TGTGCCAGCAGCTTATCGGTACGGCAGCAAGAGACCCAGTACTTC.

The CDR3 loop is CSVAAGGGVAGELFF. CDR3 nucleotides: TGCAGCGTTGCCGCGGGGGGCGGCGTGGCCGGGGAGCTGTTTTTT. The J gene is TRBJ2-2, the V gene TRBV29-1, with 8 bases that match TRBD2. This CDR3 spans 15 amino acids. V dropped 4 bases and J dropped 6; count of bases not matched to a gene: 10. Germline V lookup: CDR1 SQVTM, CDR2 ANQGSEA.

This clone was found once. Within the sample, other DNA sequences also encode this same CDR3. V gene TRBV11-3 combines with J gene TRBJ2-2, with a possible D match to TRBD2 (5 bases). V was pared by 2 bases and J by 5 bases, with 6 bases between. The length of the CDR3 is 13 residues. Germline-derived CDR1 and CDR2 are SGHNT and YENEEA. The CDR3 DNA reads as TGTGCCAGCAGCTTAACTAGAACCGGGGAGCTGTTTTTT. As protein: CASSLTRTGELFF.

The chain joins TRBV6-5 to TRBJ2-2, with a tentative D call TRBD1 (5 bases). Germline V gene sequence: CDR1 MNHEY, CDR2 SVGAGI. The CDR3 totals 13 residues. Deletions cut 7 bases from V and 4 bases from J, with 10 bases between. CDR3 amino acids: CASNRQSTGELFF. The DNA of the CDR3 is TGTGCCAGCAACCGACAGAGCACCGGGGAGCTGTTTTTT.

The rearrangement joins TRBV4-1 to TRBJ2-1; a weak D match, TRBD2 (5 bases). Germline CDR1 MGHRA, CDR2 YSYEKL. V lost 5 bases to trimming and J lost 0 bases, with 20 bases between them. The CDR3 is 18 residues long. Here the CDR3 reads CASSAAGVAVNSYNEQFF. The CDR3, as DNA: TGCGCCAGCAGCGCTGCCGGGGTAGCTGTAAACTCCTACAATGAGCAGTTCTTC.

The rearrangement links TRBV4-2 to TRBJ2-7, with TRBD2 matching over 7 bases. The V and J ends lost 0 bases and 7 bases, in that order; junction bases with no gene match: 18. The CDR3 extends over 18 amino acids. Germline V gene data show CDR1 as LGHNA and CDR2 as YNFKEQ. CDR3 nucleotide sequence: TGTGCCAGCAGCCAAGATCCAGCGGGGCCAGCTAGAAACGAAGAGCAGTACTTC. Its translation is CASSQDPAGPARNEEQYF.

The V and J genes are TRBV18 and TRBJ2-7, with a tentative D call TRBD1 (6 bases). The germline CDR1 and CDR2 sequences are KGHSH and LQKENI. There are 15 residues in the CDR3. V shed 6 bases and J shed 3 bases, with 18 bases lying between them. The CDR3 nucleotides read TGTGCCAGCTCGTCCCAGGGGCCACGGAACTACGAGCAGTACTTC. Translating it yields CASSSQGPRNYEQYF.

This rearrangement joins TRBV5-1 to TRBJ2-1; TRBD2 is a possible D gene (6 bases). Per germline, CDR1 SGHRS and CDR2 YFSETQ. This CDR3 comprises 15 residues. Trimming left V 0 bases short and J 4 bases short, with 11 bases between. The CDR3 sequence: CASSLGTTLYNEQFF. The CDR3 DNA sequence: TGCGCCAGCAGCTTGGGGACTACACTATACAATGAGCAGTTCTTC.

The chain is built from TRBV19 and TRBJ1-4; 9 nucleotides agree with TRBD1. V gave up 7 bases and J gave up 7 bases; unmatched junction bases: 4. The CDR3 runs 13 residues. Germline values: CDR1 LNHDA, CDR2 SQIVND (reference sequence). CDR3: CASTDRGGEKLFF. The CDR3 DNA follows: TGTGCCAGTACGGACAGGGGAGGTGAAAAACTGTTTTTT. The full variable domain, its missing parts supplied by reference TRBV19 and TRBJ1-4, is DGGITQSPKYLFRKEGQNVTLSCEQNLNHDAMYWYRQDPGQGLRLIYYSQIVNDFQKGDIAEGYSVSREKKESFPLTVTSAQKNPTAFYLCASTDRGGEKLFFGSGTQLSVL.

This chain connects TRBV30 to TRBJ2-5; possibly TRBD2 for D (5 bases). The CDR3 has 13 residues. Germline-derived CDR1 and CDR2 are GTSNPN and SVGIG (reference sequence). Trimming removed 3 bases at V and 5 bases at J, with 13 bases between. CDR3 nucleotides: TGTGCCTGGAGCCCAACGGGATGGGAGACCCAGTACTTC. It yields the protein CAWSPTGWETQYF.

To note about this clone: This CDR3 is also generated by other DNA sequences in the sample. V gene TRBV5-1 combines with J gene TRBJ2-1, with D possibly being TRBD2 (6 bases). V lost 2 bases and J lost 5, with 8 bases in between. In germline, CDR1 is SGHRS, CDR2 YFSETQ. This CDR3 region has 13 residues. CDR3 loop: CASSFGGDNEQFF. CDR3 in DNA: TGCGCCAGCAGCTTCGGGGGAGACAATGAGCAGTTCTTC.

A remark on this clone: The junction departs from germline at one end; a sequencing error may be responsible. The gene calls are TRBV28 and TRBJ1-2; D possibly corresponds to TRBD1 (5 bases). The CDR3 spans 15 residues. CDR1 and CDR2 (germline): MDHEN, SYDVKM. Written as DNA, the CDR3 is TGTGTCAGCAGTTATGGGGGAGAAAGACAGTATGGCTACACCTTC. It encodes CVSSYGGERQYGYTF.

The chain joins TRBV5-4 to TRBJ1-2; 9 bases match TRBD1. This CDR3 is 20 amino acids long. V shed 1 base, J shed 6 bases, and the junction held 22 bases outside the gene matches. Looked up from germline, CDR1 is SGHNT and CDR2 is YYREEE (reference sequence). In nucleotides, the CDR3 is TGTGCCAGCAGCTTGTTCCCCGCCGGGACAGGGAATATAGGTCGGGATGGCTACACCTTC. Translated, it gives CASSLFPAGTGNIGRDGYTF.

The chain has TRBV5-5 and TRBJ1-2; D not resolved. The CDR3 is 17 amino acids. V shed 4 bases and J shed 0 bases, with 19 bases lying between them. Looked up from germline, CDR1 is SGHKS and CDR2 is YYEKEE (reference sequence). In nucleotides, the CDR3 is TGTGCCAGCAGCCTAAGACTGGGAGACGAAGCTAACTATGGCTACACCTTC. This gives the protein CASSLRLGDEANYGYTF.

The chain uses TRBV19 and TRBJ2-1, with a tentative D call TRBD2 (6 bases). The CDR3 covers 13 residues. Per germline, CDR1 LNHDA and CDR2 SQIVND (reference sequence). Trimming shortened V by 3 bases and J by 8 bases, and 11 bases separated the two germline ends. CDR3 sequence: CASSIGTFDEQFF. The CDR3 region has the DNA TGTGCCAGTAGTATTGGGACTTTCGATGAGCAGTTCTTC.

The chain couples TRBV10-2 to TRBJ1-3; D ambiguous. Germline V CDR1 and CDR2: WSHSY, SAAADI. The CDR3 extends over 15 amino acids. Trimming removed 6 bases at V and 2 bases at J, with 14 bases between. CDR3 DNA sequence: TGCGCCAGCAGAGCGACGGTATCCCCTGGAAACACCATATATTTT. It yields the protein CASRATVSPGNTIYF.

Regarding this clone: Other DNA sequences in this specimen translate into the identical CDR3. This chain uses TRBV5-1 with TRBJ2-5, with D unresolved. This CDR3 is 11 amino acids long. V lost 4 bases to trimming and J lost 5 bases, with 6 bases between them. Germline CDR1 and CDR2: SGHRS and YFSETQ. The CDR3 reads CASSLYETQYF. CDR3 DNA sequence: TGCGCCAGCAGCCTCTACGAGACCCAGTACTTC.

V gene TRBV18 combines with J gene TRBJ1-4; 10 bases match TRBD1. CDR1 and CDR2 from the germline V gene are KGHSH and LQKENI. This CDR3 has 14 amino acids. V was clipped by 3 bases and J by 6 bases; unmatched bases: 1. The chain's CDR3 is CASSPTGGDEKLFF. Written as DNA, the CDR3 is TGTGCCAGCTCACCGACAGGGGGCGATGAAAAACTGTTTTTT.

The chain employs TRBV18 and TRBJ2-5, with D unclear. V dropped 5 bases and J dropped 1 base, with 17 bases sitting between them. This CDR3 is 16 amino acids long. CDR1 is KGHSH and CDR2 is LQKENI in the germline V gene. CDR3: CASSSLHNIVQETQYF. The CDR3 DNA sequence: TGTGCCAGCTCAAGTCTTCACAATATCGTCCAAGAGACCCAGTACTTC.

The CDR3 DNA reads TGTGCCAGCTCACCAGGGACAGGGGTTGGGGAGCAGTACTTC. Protein: CASSPGTGVGEQYF. The genes are TRBV18 and TRBJ2-7; 10 bases map to TRBD1. CDR3 length equals 14 residues. The trim removed 2 bases at V and 7 bases at J, leaving 5 bases unmatched. Germline V lookup: CDR1 KGHSH, CDR2 LQKENI.